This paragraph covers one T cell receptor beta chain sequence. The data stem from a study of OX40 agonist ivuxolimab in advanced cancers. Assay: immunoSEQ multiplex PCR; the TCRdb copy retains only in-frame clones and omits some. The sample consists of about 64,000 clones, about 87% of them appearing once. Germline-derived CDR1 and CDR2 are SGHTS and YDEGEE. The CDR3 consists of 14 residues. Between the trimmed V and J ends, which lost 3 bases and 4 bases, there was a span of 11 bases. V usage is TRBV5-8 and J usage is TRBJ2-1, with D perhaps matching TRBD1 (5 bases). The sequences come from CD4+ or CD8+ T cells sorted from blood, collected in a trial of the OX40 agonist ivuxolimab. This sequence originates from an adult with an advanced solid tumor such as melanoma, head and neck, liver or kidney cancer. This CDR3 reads CASSSYRTYNEQFF. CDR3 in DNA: TGTGCCAGCAGCTCCTATAGGACATACAATGAGCAGTTCTTC.